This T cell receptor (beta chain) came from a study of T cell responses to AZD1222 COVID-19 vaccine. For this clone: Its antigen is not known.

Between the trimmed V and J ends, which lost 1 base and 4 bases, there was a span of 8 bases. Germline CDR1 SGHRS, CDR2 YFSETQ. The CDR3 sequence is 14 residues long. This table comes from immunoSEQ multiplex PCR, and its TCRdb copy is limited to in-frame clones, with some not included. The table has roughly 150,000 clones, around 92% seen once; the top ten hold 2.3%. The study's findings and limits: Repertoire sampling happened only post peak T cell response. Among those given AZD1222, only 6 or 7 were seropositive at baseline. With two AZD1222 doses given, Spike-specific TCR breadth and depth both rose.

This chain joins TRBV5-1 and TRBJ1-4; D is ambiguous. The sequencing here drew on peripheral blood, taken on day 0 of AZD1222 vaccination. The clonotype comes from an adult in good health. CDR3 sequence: CASSLTKGNEKLFF. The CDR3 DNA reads TGCGCCAGCAGCTTGACTAAGGGTAATGAAAAACTGTTTTTT.